Shown below are 20 T cell receptor beta chains from a single sample sequenced in a study of cytomegalovirus exposure and HLA in healthy donors. PCR was performed using 60 Vbeta and 13 Jbeta primers. Sequenced by immunoSEQ multiplex PCR; TCRdb stores in-frame clones only, minus some. The table lists about 200,000 clones, about 80% of them singletons. Input material: PBMCs. These receptors were taken from a man aged 35 to 55 in good health and CMV-seropositive.

The chain recombines TRBV6-1 with TRBJ2-2; 10 nucleotides match TRBD2. The germline V gene encodes CDR1 MNHNS and CDR2 SASEGT. The CDR3 covers 16 residues. V was pared by 2 bases and J by 6 bases, with 6 bases of the junction left unmatched. CDR3 residues: CASSEPRTSGPGELFF. The DNA for the CDR3 is TGTGCCAGCAGTGAACCCCGGACTAGCGGACCCGGGGAGCTGTTTTTT.

The chain uses TRBV2 and TRBJ1-1, with D possibly matching TRBD1 (5 bases). Per germline, CDR1 SNHLY and CDR2 FYNNEI. V lost 1 base and J lost 5, with 14 bases in between. This CDR3 has 15 amino acids. CDR3 DNA: TGTGCCAGCAGTGAAGGGGGGGGTACGGCTACTGAAGCTTTCTTT. Its protein is CASSEGGGTATEAFF.

The chain couples TRBV10-1 to TRBJ2-5, with D perhaps matching TRBD2 (6 bases). The germline V gene has CDR1 WNHNN and CDR2 SYGVQD (reference sequence). The V gene lost 2 bases and the J gene lost 6 bases, with 10 bases spanning the gap. This CDR3 region has 13 residues. CDR3 bases: TGCGCCAGCAGTGAGGGTAGCGGAAAGACCCAGTACTTC. Encoded protein: CASSEGSGKTQYF.

J is TRBJ2-5 and V is TRBV7-2; perhaps TRBD1 as D (5 bases). The germline gives CDR1 SGHTA, CDR2 FQGNSA. V shed 7 bases and J shed 4 bases, with 13 bases lying between them. The CDR3 is 13 amino acids. The CDR3 nucleotides are TGTGCCAGCACAGGGCCCGCGTCAGAGACCCAGTACTTC. As protein: CASTGPASETQYF.

The rearrangement joins TRBV2 to TRBJ1-4; 7 bases align to TRBD1. Germline V lookup: CDR1 SNHLY, CDR2 FYNNEI. Losses at the gene ends were 7 bases for V and 3 bases for J; bases not matched to a gene: 8. This CDR3 spans 15 amino acids. The CDR3 region has the DNA TGTGCCAGCACCAGACAGGGCTGGGCTAATGAAAAACTGTTTTTT. This translates into CASTRQGWANEKLFF.

J is TRBJ2-1 and V is TRBV5-1; 15 nucleotides match TRBD2. This CDR3 spans 17 amino acids. V lost 3 bases to trimming and J lost 6 bases; unmatched junction nucleotides: 7. Germline CDR1 SGHRS, CDR2 YFSETQ. This chain's CDR3 is CASSSTAGLAGGNEQFF. The CDR3 DNA reads TGCGCCAGCAGCTCCACCGCGGGACTAGCGGGGGGCAATGAGCAGTTCTTC.

This sequence joins TRBV20-1 and TRBJ2-7; the D is unclear. V was clipped by 6 bases and J by 2 bases, with 8 bases between them. Germline-derived CDR1 and CDR2 are DFQATT and SNEGSKA (reference sequence). The CDR3 runs to 11 residues. The chain's CDR3 is CSAIGPYEQYF. The CDR3 nucleotides are TGCAGTGCAATCGGTCCCTACGAGCAGTACTTC.

This clone was picked up one time. The chain couples TRBV10-3 to TRBJ2-2; 14 positions agree with TRBD2. Germline-derived CDR1 and CDR2 are ENHRY and SYGVKD. The J segment lost 7 bases and the V segment lost 6 bases, leaving 7 bases of the junction unmatched. The CDR3 has 16 amino acids. This CDR3 reads CAIRGTSGSASGELFF. In DNA, the CDR3 is TGTGCCATCAGAGGGACTAGCGGGAGCGCCAGCGGGGAGCTGTTTTTT.

The rearrangement uses TRBV19 and TRBJ2-5, with TRBD1 matching over 8 bases. V shed 2 bases, J shed 1 base, and the junction held 6 bases outside the gene matches. The CDR3 covers 16 residues. Per germline, CDR1 LNHDA and CDR2 SQIVND (reference sequence). The CDR3 spells CASSISGGVPQETQYF. CDR3 in DNA: TGTGCCAGTAGTATATCAGGGGGCGTCCCCCAAGAGACCCAGTACTTC.

A remark on this clone: Other DNA sequences of this sample code for an identical CDR3. This chain connects TRBV28 to TRBJ2-7; D uncertain. This CDR3 is 12 amino acids long. Trimming took 2 bases from V and 2 from J, leaving 4 bases between them. Germline CDR1 is MDHEN and CDR2 is SYDVKM. DNA for the CDR3: TGTGCCAGCAGTTTAGGAGCCTACGAGCAGTACTTC. It encodes CASSLGAYEQYF.

The chain employs TRBV27 and TRBJ1-1; D is unresolved. V was trimmed by 2 bases and J by 1 base, leaving 17 bases between them. The germline gives CDR1 MNHEY, CDR2 SMNVEV (reference sequence). The CDR3 consists of 17 residues. This chain's CDR3 is CASSLSSQEGWNTEAFF. CDR3 nucleotide sequence: TGTGCCAGCAGTTTAAGTTCCCAGGAAGGCTGGAACACTGAAGCTTTCTTT.

The J gene is TRBJ2-1, the V gene TRBV6-1, with a tentative D call TRBD1 (6 bases). The CDR3 totals 17 residues. Trimming pared 3 bases from V and 1 base from J, leaving 16 bases between. CDR1 is MNHNS and CDR2 is SASEGT in the germline V gene. CDR3 sequence: CASSERGWGQSYNEQFF. CDR3 DNA: TGTGCCAGCAGTGAGAGGGGATGGGGGCAGTCCTACAATGAGCAGTTCTTC.

This clone has just one count. The V gene is TRBV6-7, the J gene TRBJ2-1; TRBD2 aligns across 12 bases. TRBV6-7 is sorted into the ORF group, with uncertain function. CDR3 length: 19 residues. Trimming at V came to 4 bases and at J to 4 bases, leaving 14 bases not matched to a gene. The CDR3: CASSWTTDAGLAGYNEQFF. DNA for the CDR3: TGTGCCAGCAGTTGGACGACCGATGCGGGACTAGCGGGTTACAATGAGCAGTTCTTC.

This clone has more than one count but fewer than ten. The rearrangement links TRBV2 to TRBJ2-1; 9 nucleotides align to TRBD1. The CDR3 runs to 15 residues. The V gene's germline CDR1 is SNHLY and CDR2 FYNNEI. The J segment lost 8 bases and the V segment lost 6 bases, leaving 11 bases of the junction unmatched. CDR3 residues: CASSVRDRERDEQFF. The CDR3 bases are TGTGCCAGCAGCGTCCGGGACAGGGAAAGGGATGAGCAGTTCTTC.

The V and J genes are TRBV7-3 and TRBJ2-5; D call uncertain. The J call may not be correct, given that the DNA end is closer to TRBJ2-7. Germline-derived CDR1 and CDR2 are SGHTA and FQGTGA. The CDR3 is made up of 14 amino acids. DNA for the CDR3: TGTGCCAGCAGTTATAGTGCAGGTTCCTACGAGCAGTACTTC. This translates into CASSYSAGSYEQYF.

V and J are TRBV6-6 and TRBJ2-6; D perhaps matches TRBD1 (6 bases). The ends were cut back, 5 bases at V and 4 bases at J, with 12 bases in the middle. Germline V CDR1 and CDR2: MNHNY, SVGAGI (reference sequence). The CDR3 consists of 15 residues. The CDR3 loop is CASSHTGSGANVLTF. In DNA, the CDR3 is TGTGCCAGCAGTCACACAGGGTCAGGGGCCAACGTCCTGACTTTC.

V is TRBV5-1 and J is TRBJ2-1; 7 positions match TRBD2. J lost 10 bases, V lost 4 bases, and 11 bases had no gene match. CDR3 length: 14 amino acids. The germline V gene has CDR1 SGHRS and CDR2 YFSETQ. CDR3 sequence reads: CASSPGTIGEEQFF. CDR3 bases: TGCGCCAGCAGCCCCGGGACTATCGGGGAGGAGCAGTTCTTC.

The chain joins TRBV25-1 to TRBJ1-5; D is unclear. The CDR3 runs 14 residues. With 7 bases removed from V and 1 base from J, the gap between germline ends came to 11 bases. Germline assignment: CDR1 MGHDK and CDR2 SYGVNS. The CDR3 DNA reads TGTGCCAGCAAGCAAACCGGGAGCAATCAGCCCCAGCATTTT. Amino acids: CASKQTGSNQPQHF.

This clone was counted a few times. The chain uses TRBV19 and TRBJ1-5, with 9 nucleotides matching TRBD1. Germline lookup yields CDR1 LNHDA and CDR2 SQIVND (reference sequence). Germline trimming cut 5 bases from V and 6 bases from J; bases unmatched to any gene: 5. The CDR3 has 14 amino acids. DNA for the CDR3: TGTGCCAGTAGTCCTACAGGGGGCCTTCAGCCCCAGCATTTT. Translating gives CASSPTGGLQPQHF.

This clone showed up just once. The V call is TRBV7-3, the J call TRBJ2-3; weak D call: TRBD1 (5 bases). The CDR3 loop spans 12 amino acids. CDR1 is SGHTA, CDR2 FQGTGA, per germline. Trimming cost V 6 bases and J 3 bases, with 7 bases left between them. The CDR3 DNA sequence: TGTGCCAGCAGGGACAATACAGATACGCAGTATTTT. Encoded protein: CASRDNTDTQYF. Drawing the rest from reference TRBV7-3 and TRBJ2-3, the complete variable domain is GAGVSQTPSNKVTEKGKYVELRCDPISGHTALYWYRQSLGQGPEFLIYFQGTGAADDSGLPNDRFFAVRPEGSVSTLKIQRTERGDSAVYLCASRDNTDTQYFGPGTRLTVL.